These T cell receptor beta chains were read from a single sample in a study of T cells expressing NK-cell markers. From the 5' RACE reads, TCRdb lists one entry per CDR3 protein and no DNA. The table lists 250,000 to 300,000 distinct CDR3 sequences, with approximately 0.41% in the top ten. Sequenced input: blood T cells: a sorted CD56 or NKG2C T cell subset, CD4+ or CD8+ T cells, or bulk PBMC T cells (not recorded which). These TCRs come from a man between 18 and 29 years old in good health. Both conserved end residues are part of each CDR3. Fields, in order: J gene, V gene, CDR3 protein.

TRBJ2-1,TRBV12-3/TRBV12-4,CASSGVYNEQFF
TRBJ2-7,TRBV20-1,CSAREPTASLREQYF
TRBJ2-7,TRBV7-9,CASSPWTGGKTYEQYF
TRBJ2-5,TRBV21-1,CASSLWIEETQYF
TRBJ2-1,TRBV10-3,CAISSGRARDEQFF
TRBJ2-1,TRBV5-6,CASRTGTSGDNEQFF
TRBJ2-2,TRBV5-1,CASRPAGTPNTGELFF
TRBJ2-3,TRBV6-1,CASREGSGTNTDTQYF
TRBJ2-1,TRBV5-4,CASSLFVSPSSYNEQFF
TRBJ2-5,TRBV28,CASSSNPGTDQETQYF
TRBJ1-4,TRBV20-1,CSALDTGAFNEKLFF
TRBJ2-5,TRBV10-3,CAIRDTRGKETQYF
TRBJ2-3,TRBV15,CATSPRGGVTDTQYF
TRBJ2-7,TRBV10-3,CAIRERNSYEQYF
TRBJ1-1,TRBV5-6,CASSRQLLMTTEAFF